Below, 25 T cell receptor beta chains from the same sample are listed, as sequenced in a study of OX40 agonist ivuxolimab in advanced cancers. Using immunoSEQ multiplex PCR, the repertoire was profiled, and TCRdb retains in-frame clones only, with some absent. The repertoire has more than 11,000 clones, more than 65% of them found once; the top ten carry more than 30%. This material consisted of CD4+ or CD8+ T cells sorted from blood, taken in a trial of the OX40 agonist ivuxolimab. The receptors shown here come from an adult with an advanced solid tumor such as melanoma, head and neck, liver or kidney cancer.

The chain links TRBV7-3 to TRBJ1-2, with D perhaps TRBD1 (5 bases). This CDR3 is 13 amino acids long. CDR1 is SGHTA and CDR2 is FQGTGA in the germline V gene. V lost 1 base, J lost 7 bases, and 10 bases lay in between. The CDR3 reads CASSLNVGGGYTF. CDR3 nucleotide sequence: TGTGCCAGCAGCTTAAACGTGGGGGGTGGCTACACCTTC.

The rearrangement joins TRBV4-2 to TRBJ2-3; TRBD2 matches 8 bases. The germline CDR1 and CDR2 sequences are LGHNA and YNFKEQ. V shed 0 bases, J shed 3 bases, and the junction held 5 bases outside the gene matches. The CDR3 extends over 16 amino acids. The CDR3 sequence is CASSQEAAGGTDTQYF. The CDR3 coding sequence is TGTGCCAGCAGCCAAGAAGCGGCGGGAGGAACAGATACGCAGTATTTT.

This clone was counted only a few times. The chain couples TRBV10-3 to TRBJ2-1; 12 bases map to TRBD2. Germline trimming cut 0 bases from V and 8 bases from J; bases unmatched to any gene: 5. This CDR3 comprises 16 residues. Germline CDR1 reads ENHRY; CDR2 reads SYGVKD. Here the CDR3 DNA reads TGTGCCATCAGTGAGTCGACTAGCGGGAGATTCGATGAGCAGTTCTTC. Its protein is CAISESTSGRFDEQFF.

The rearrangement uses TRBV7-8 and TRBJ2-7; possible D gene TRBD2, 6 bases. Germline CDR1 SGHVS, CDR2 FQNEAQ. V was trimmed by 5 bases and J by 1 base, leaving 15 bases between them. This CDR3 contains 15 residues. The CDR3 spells CASSLSPSASYEQYF. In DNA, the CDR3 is TGTGCCAGCAGCCTCTCTCCTAGCGCTTCCTACGAGCAGTACTTC.

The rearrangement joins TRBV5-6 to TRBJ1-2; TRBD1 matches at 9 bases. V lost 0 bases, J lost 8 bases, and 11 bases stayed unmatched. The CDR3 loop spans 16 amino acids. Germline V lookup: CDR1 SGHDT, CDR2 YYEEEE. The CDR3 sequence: CASSLGPPGTGIGYTF. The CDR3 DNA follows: TGTGCCAGCAGCTTGGGCCCTCCCGGGACAGGGATCGGCTACACCTTC.

The CDR3 nucleotides are TGTGCCAGCAGCTTCTTTAGCGATGGGGGCACAGATACGCAGTATTTT. This translates into CASSFFSDGGTDTQYF. V usage is TRBV11-2 and J usage is TRBJ2-3; D may be TRBD2 (5 bases). Germline values: CDR1 SGHAT, CDR2 FQNNGV. The CDR3 spans 16 residues. The V and J ends lost 3 bases and 1 base respectively, with 14 bases between them.

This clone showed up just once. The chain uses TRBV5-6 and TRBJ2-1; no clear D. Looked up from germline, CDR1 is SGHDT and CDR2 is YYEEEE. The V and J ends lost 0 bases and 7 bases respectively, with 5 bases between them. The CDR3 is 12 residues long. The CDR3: CASSLARNEQFF. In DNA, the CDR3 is TGTGCCAGCAGCTTGGCACGGAATGAGCAGTTCTTC.

The DNA of the CDR3 is TGTGCCAGCAGCGCACCCGGGGCCCAGCGCGGCTACACCTTC. Its translation: CASSAPGAQRGYTF. The rearrangement joins TRBV7-9 to TRBJ1-2; tentative D call: TRBD1 (5 bases). The CDR3 loop spans 14 amino acids. The germline V gene has CDR1 SEHNR and CDR2 FQNEAQ (reference sequence). Deletions cut 5 bases from V and 8 bases from J, with 18 bases between.

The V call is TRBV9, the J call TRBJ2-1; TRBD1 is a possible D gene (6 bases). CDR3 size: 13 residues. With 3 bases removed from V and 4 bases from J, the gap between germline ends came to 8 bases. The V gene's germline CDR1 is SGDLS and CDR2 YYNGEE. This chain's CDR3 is CASSGGTYNEQFF. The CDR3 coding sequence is TGTGCCAGCAGCGGTGGGACATACAATGAGCAGTTCTTC.

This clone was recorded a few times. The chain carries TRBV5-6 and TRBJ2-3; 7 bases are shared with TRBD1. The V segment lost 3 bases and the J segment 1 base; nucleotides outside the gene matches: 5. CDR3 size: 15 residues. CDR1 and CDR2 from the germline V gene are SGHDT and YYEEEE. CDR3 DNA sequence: TGTGCCAGCAGCTCCGACGGACAGGGCACAGATACGCAGTATTTT. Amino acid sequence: CASSSDGQGTDTQYF.

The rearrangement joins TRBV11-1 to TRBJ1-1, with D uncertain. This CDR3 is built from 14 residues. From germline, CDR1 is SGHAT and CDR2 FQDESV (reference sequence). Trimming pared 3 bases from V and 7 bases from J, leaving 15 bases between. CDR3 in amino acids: CASSLERASVEAFF. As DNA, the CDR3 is TGTGCCAGCAGCTTGGAGAGAGCCTCCGTTGAAGCTTTCTTT.

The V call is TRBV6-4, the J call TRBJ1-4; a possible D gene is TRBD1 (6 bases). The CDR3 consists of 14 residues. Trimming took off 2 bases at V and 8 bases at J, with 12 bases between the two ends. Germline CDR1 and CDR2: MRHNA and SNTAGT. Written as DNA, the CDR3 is TGTGCCAGCAGTGACCCCGGGGGCCGGGAAAAACTGTTTTTT. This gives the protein CASSDPGGREKLFF.

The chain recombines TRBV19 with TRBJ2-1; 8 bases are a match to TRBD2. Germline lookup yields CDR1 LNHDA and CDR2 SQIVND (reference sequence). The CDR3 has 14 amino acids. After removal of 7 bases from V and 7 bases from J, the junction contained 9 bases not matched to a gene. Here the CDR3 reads CASTPGTRYNEQFF. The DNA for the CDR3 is TGTGCCAGTACCCCGGGGACTAGATATAATGAGCAGTTCTTC.

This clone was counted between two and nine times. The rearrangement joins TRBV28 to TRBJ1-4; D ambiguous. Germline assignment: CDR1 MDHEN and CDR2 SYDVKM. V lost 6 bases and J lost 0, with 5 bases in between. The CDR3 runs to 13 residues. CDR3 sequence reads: CASSPPTNEKLFF. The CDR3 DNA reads TGTGCCAGCAGCCCCCCAACTAATGAAAAACTGTTTTTT.

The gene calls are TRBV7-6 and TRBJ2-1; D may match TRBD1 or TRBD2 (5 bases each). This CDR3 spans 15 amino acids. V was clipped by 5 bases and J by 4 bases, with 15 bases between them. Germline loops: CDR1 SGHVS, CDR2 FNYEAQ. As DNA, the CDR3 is TGTGCCAGCAGCCAAGGAGAGGGGCCTTACAATGAGCAGTTCTTC. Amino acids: CASSQGEGPYNEQFF. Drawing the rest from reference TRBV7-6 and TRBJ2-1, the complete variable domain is GAGVSQSPRYKVTKRGQDVALRCDPISGHVSLYWYRQALGQGPEFLTYFNYEAQQDKSGLPNDRFSAERPEGSISTLTIQRTEQRDSAMYRCASSQGEGPYNEQFFGPGTRLTVL.

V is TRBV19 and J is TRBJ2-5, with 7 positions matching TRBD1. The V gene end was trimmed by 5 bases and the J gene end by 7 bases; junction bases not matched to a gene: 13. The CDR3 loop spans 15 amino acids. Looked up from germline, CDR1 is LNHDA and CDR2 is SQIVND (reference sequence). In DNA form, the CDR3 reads TGTGCCAGTAGTCCTACCCCAGTCTCAGGGGGGACCCAGTACTTC. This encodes CASSPTPVSGGTQYF.

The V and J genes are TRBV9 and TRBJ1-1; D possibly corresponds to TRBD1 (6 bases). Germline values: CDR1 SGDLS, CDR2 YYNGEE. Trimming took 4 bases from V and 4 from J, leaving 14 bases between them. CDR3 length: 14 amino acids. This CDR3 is CASSPGGGGTEAFF. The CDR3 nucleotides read TGTGCCAGCAGCCCCGGGGGGGGCGGCACTGAAGCTTTCTTT.

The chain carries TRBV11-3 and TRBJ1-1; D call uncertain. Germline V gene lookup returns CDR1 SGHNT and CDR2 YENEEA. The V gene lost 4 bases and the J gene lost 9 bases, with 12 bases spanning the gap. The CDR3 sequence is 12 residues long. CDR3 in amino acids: CASSSGPLQAFF. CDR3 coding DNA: TGTGCCAGCAGCTCCGGACCCCTCCAAGCTTTCTTT.

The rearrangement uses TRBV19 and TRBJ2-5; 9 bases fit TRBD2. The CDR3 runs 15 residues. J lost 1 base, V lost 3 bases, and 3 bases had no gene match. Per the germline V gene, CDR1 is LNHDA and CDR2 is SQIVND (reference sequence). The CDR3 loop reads CASSIGTSFQETQYF. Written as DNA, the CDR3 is TGTGCCAGTAGTATCGGGACTAGCTTCCAAGAGACCCAGTACTTC. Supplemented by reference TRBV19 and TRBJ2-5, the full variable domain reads DGGITQSPKYLFRKEGQNVTLSCEQNLNHDAMYWYRQDPGQGLRLIYYSQIVNDFQKGDIAEGYSVSREKKESFPLTVTSAQKNPTAFYLCASSIGTSFQETQYFGPGTRLLVL.

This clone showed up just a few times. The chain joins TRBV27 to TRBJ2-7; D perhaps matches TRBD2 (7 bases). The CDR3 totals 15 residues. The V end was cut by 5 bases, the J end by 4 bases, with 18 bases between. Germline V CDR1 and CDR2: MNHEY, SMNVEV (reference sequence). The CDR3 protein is CASSTTLGGLYEQYF. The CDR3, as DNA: TGTGCCAGCAGTACTACCCTGGGGGGGCTGTACGAGCAGTACTTC.

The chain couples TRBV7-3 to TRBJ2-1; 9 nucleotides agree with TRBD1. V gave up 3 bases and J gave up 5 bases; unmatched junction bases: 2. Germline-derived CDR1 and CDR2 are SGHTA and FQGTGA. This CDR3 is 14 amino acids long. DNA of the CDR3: TGTGCCAGCAGCTTGGGACAGGGTGACAATGAGCAGTTCTTC. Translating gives CASSLGQGDNEQFF.

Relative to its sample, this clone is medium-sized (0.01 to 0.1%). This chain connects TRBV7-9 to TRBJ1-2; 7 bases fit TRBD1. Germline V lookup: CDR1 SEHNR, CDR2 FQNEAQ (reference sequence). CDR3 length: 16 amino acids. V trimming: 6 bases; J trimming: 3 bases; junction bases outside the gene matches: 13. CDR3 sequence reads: CASRPTRTGGDYGYTF. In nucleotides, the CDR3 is TGTGCCAGCAGACCGACCCGGACAGGTGGAGACTATGGCTACACCTTC.

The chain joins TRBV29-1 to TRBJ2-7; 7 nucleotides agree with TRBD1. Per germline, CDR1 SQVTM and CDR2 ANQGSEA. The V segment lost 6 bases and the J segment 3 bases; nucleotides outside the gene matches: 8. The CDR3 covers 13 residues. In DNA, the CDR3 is TGCAGCGTGAGGACAGGCGCCGGCTACGAGCAGTACTTC. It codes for CSVRTGAGYEQYF.

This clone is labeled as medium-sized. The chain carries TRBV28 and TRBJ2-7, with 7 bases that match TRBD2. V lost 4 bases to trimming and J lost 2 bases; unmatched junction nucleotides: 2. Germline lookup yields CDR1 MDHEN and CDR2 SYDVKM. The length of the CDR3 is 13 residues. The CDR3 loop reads CASSSGGPYEQYF. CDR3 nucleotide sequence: TGTGCCAGCAGTTCGGGGGGACCCTACGAGCAGTACTTC.

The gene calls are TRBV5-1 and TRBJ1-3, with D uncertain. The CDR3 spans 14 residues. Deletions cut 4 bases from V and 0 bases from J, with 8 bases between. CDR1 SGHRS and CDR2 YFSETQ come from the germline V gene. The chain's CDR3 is CASSLEDSGNTIYF. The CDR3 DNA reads TGCGCCAGCAGCCTTGAAGACTCTGGAAACACCATATATTTT.